The entry that follows covers one TCR beta chain sequence. It lacks a known antigen. Base qualities are not recorded, but no much larger clone differs from it by a single base. TCRbeta CDR3 regions were amplified from genomic DNA by means of the immunoSEQ Assay, a bias-controlled multiplex PCR. Under the source paper's analysis protocol: The number of nucleated cells in each sample was estimated from the amplification of reference gene primers within the assay. To quantify the absolute abundance of each unique TCRbeta CDR3 rearrangement, sequence reads were collapsed and filtered. For each sample, productive Simpson clonality was calculated by taking the square root of Simpson's diversity index across productive rearrangements. TCRdb holds this immuneACCESS table with in-frame rearrangements only. Some clones are missing; in checked studies, unresolved V genes explain under half, and the rest has no known cause. The V and J calls and clone size are taken from that table; D and trimming were inferred from the DNA. This sample has fewer than 400,000 clones in its table, and roughly 90% of those were observed once. The top ten clonotypes cover approximately 2.9% of the sample.

Relative to germline, V is 3 bases shorter and J is 1 base shorter, with 9 bases between their ends. The germline V gene encodes CDR1 PRHDT and CDR2 FYEKMQ (reference sequence). The CDR3 goes from the cysteine to the phenylalanine over 14 residues. The entry retains the CDR3 DNA only, 42 bases that are in frame from base 1. This sample was included in a study of blood T cell repertoires in COVID-19 (dated by TCRdb to the early 2020s). Study-level background: Samples covering the acute and convalescent phases of COVID-19 were provided by collaborators in the United States, Italy and Spain. The dataset comprised deeply sampled blood TCRbeta repertoires from subjects exposed to, actively infected with, or recovered from COVID-19. Where available, HLA class I and class II types were obtained from metadata supplied by the sample provider rather than from assay-based typing. The repertoires were released in a freely available public database meant as a resource for research on the immune response to SARS-CoV-2. The prospective study material was composed of cDNA or gDNA derived from T cells, B-cell-depleted T cells, or PBMCs. The samples were drawn from two sources: the first 160 participants of the ongoing ImmuneRACE study, and 1,000 to 1,500 subjects contributed by 6 global collaborators. The sample metadata nearly always contained a de-identified subject ID, COVID-19 status, age in years and sex.

Study-wide conclusions, independent of this receptor: The amount of clinical and demographic metadata varied by source and participant and was provided uncurated.

At one collaborating source in Seattle, patients were enrolled during active infection and were followed longitudinally through the course of disease. Collaborating institutions collected whole blood in K2EDTA tubes following their own protocols. For TCRbeta analysis, collaborators shipped samples as frozen whole blood, isolated PBMCs, or DNA extracted from either of those sample types. This chain is built from TRBV13 and TRBJ1-1, and possibly TRBD1, on 6 matching bases. The TCR sequence derives from a woman aged 25-40 years with COVID-19, enrolled during active disease. Sequencing was done on a sample of peripheral blood. The CDR3 protein sequence reads: CASSLRGTNTEAFF. The DNA sequence is TGTGCCAGCAGCTTGAGGGGGACGAACACTGAAGCTTTCTTT.